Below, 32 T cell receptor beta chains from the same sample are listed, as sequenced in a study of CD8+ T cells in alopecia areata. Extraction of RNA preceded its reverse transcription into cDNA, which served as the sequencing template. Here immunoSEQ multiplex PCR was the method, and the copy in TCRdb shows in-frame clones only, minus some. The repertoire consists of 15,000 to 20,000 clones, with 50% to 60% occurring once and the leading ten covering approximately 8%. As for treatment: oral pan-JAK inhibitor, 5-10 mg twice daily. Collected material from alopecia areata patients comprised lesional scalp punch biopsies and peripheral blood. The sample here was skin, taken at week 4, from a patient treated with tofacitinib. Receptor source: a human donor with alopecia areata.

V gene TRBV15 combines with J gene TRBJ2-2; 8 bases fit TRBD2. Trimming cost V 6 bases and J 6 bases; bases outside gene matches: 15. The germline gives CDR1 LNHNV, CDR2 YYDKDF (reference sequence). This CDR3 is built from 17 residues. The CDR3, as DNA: TGTGCCACCAGGGAGCGGGGGAGGAACTCGGCCCCCGGGGAGCTGTTTTTT. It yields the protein CATRERGRNSAPGELFF. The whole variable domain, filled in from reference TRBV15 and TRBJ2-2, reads DAMVIQNPRYQVTQFGKPVTLSCSQTLNHNVMYWYQQKSSQAPKLLFHYYDKDFNNEADTPDNFQSRRPNTSFCFLDIRSPGLGDTAMYLCATRERGRNSAPGELFFGEGSRLTVL.

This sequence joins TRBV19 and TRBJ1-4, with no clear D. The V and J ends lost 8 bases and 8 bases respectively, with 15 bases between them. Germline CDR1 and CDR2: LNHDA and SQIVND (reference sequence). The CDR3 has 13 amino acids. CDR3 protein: CASSRRYREKLFF. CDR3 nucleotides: TGTGCCAGTTCGCGACGATATCGGGAAAAACTGTTTTTT.

The CDR3 sequence: CASSEGTLSYNEQFF. CDR3 DNA sequence: TGTGCCAGCAGTGAGGGGACGCTATCCTACAATGAGCAGTTCTTC. This rearrangement joins TRBV2 to TRBJ2-1; possibly TRBD1 or TRBD2 for D (5 bases each). CDR3 length equals 15 residues. V was shortened by 3 bases and J by 1 base, with 10 bases between the two germline ends. The germline V gene has CDR1 SNHLY and CDR2 FYNNEI.

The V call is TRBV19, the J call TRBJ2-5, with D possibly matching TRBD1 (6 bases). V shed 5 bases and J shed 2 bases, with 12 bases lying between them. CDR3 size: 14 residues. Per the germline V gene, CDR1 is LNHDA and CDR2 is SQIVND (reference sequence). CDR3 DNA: TGTGCCAGTAGTGGTCAGGGGTGGCAAGAGACCCAGTACTTC. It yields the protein CASSGQGWQETQYF. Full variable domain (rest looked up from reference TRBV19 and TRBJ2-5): DGGITQSPKYLFRKEGQNVTLSCEQNLNHDAMYWYRQDPGQGLRLIYYSQIVNDFQKGDIAEGYSVSREKKESFPLTVTSAQKNPTAFYLCASSGQGWQETQYFGPGTRLLVL.

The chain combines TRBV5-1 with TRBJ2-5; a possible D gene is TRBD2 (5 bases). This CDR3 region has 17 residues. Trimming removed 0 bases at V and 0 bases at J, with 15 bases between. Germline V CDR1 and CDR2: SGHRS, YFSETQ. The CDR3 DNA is TGCGCCAGCAGCTTGGCTCTCGGGCCCGGGAACCAAGAGACCCAGTACTTC. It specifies CASSLALGPGNQETQYF.

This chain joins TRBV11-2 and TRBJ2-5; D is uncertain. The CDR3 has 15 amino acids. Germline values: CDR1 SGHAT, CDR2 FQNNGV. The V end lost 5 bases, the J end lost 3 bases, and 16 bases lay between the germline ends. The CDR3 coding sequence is TGTGCCAGCAGCAACGGGCAGTTACTTGAAGAGACCCAGTACTTC. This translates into CASSNGQLLEETQYF.

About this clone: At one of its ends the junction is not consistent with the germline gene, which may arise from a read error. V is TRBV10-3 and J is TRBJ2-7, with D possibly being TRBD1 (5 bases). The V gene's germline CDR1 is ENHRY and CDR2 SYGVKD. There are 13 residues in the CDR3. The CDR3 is CASSYYRNYEQYF. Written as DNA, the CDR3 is TGTGCCAGCAGTTACTACAGGAACTACGAGCAGTACTTC.

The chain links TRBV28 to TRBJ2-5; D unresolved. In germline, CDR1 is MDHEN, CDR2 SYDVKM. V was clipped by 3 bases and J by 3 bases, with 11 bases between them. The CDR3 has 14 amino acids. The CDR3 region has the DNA TGTGCCAGCAGTTTCTCGGACGGTAAAGAGACCCAGTACTTC. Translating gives CASSFSDGKETQYF.

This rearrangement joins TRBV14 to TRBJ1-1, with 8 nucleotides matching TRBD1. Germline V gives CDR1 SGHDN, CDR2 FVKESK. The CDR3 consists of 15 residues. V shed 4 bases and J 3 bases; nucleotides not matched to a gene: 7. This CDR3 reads CASSRTGFLYTEAFF. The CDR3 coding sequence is TGTGCCAGCAGCCGGACAGGGTTTTTGTACACTGAAGCTTTCTTT.

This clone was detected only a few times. This CDR3 reads CASSPGYLDFSYEQYF. CDR3 sequence (DNA): TGCGCCAGCAGCCCTGGATACCTTGACTTTTCCTACGAGCAGTACTTC. This chain uses TRBV4-3 with TRBJ2-7, with D uncertain. V gave up 4 bases and J gave up 1 base, with 17 bases separating them. Germline CDR1 LGHNA, CDR2 YSLEER. CDR3 length equals 16 residues.

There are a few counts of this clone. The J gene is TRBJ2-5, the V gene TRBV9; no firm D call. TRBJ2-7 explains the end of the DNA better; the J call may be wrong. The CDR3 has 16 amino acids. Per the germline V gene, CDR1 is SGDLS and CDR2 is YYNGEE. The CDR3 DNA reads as TGTGCCAGCAGCGTAGGGGGAACGGGCCCTGGACCCGAGCAGTACTTC. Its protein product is CASSVGGTGPGPEQYF.

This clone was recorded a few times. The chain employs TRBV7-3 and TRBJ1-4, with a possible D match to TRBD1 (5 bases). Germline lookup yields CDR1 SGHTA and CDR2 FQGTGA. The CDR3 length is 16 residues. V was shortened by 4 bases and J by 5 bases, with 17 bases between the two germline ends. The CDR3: CASSSPPGGGNEKLFF. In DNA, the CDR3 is TGTGCCAGCAGCTCACCCCCCGGGGGTGGGAATGAAAAACTGTTTTTT.

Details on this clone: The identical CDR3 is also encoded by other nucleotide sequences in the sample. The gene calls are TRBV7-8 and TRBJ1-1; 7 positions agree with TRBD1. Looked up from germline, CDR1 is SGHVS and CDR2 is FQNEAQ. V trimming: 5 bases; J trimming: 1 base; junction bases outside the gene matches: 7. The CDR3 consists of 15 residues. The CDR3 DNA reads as TGTGCCAGCAGCCCCCGACAGGGCCAGAACACTGAAGCTTTCTTT. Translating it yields CASSPRQGQNTEAFF.

The CDR3: CASSSGTGVNQPQHF. CDR3 nucleotides: TGTGCCAGCAGTTCGGGGACAGGGGTAAATCAGCCCCAGCATTTT. This chain connects TRBV28 to TRBJ1-5; 10 nucleotides align to TRBD1. Trimming at V came to 4 bases and at J to 4 bases, leaving 4 bases not matched to a gene. CDR1 MDHEN and CDR2 SYDVKM come from the germline V gene. CDR3 length: 15 amino acids.

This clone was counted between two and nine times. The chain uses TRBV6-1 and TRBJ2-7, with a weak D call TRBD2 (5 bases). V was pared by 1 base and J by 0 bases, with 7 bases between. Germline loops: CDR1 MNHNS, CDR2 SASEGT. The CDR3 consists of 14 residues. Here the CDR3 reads CASSEVGSSYEQYF. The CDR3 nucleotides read TGTGCCAGCAGTGAAGTGGGGAGCTCCTACGAGCAGTACTTC.

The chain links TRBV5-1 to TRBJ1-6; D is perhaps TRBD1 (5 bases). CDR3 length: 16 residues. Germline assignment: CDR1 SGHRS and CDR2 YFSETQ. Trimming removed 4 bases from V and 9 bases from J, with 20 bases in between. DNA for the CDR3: TGCGCCAGCAGCCTTGCCCTGACTAGTCAGGGTTCACCCCTCCACTTT. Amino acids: CASSLALTSQGSPLHF. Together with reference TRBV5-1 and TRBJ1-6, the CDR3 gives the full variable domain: KAGVTQTPRYLIKTRGQQVTLSCSPISGHRSVSWYQQTPGQGLQFLFEYFSETQRNKGNFPGRFSGRQFSNSRSEMNVSTLELGDSALYLCASSLALTSQGSPLHFGNGTRLTVT.

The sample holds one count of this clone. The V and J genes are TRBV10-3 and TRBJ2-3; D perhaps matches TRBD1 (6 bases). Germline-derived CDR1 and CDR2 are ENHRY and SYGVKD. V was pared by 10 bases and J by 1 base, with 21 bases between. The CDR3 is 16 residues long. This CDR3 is CASSPQGSGGTDTQYF. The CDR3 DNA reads TGTGCCAGCTCCCCACAGGGATCAGGGGGCACAGATACGCAGTATTTT.

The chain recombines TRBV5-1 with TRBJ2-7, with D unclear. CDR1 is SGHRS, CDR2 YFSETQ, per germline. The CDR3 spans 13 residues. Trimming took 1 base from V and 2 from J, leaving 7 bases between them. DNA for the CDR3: TGCGCCAGCAGCTTGTCGAACCCCTACGAGCAGTACTTC. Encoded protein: CASSLSNPYEQYF.

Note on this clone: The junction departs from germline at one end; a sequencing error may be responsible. The CDR3 nucleotides read TGTGCCTGGAGTTACAACTACCAGCCTTACGAGCAGTACTTT. Translating it yields CAWSYNYQPYEQYF. The rearrangement links TRBV30 to TRBJ2-7; no reliable D call. From germline, CDR1 is GTSNPN and CDR2 SVGIG (reference sequence). This CDR3 has 14 amino acids.

CDR3 residues: CASRGTAYEQYF. CDR3 coding DNA: TGTGCCAGCAGGGGGACAGCCTACGAGCAGTACTTC. The J gene is TRBJ2-7, the V gene TRBV14, with 7 positions matching TRBD1. Germline CDR1 is SGHDN and CDR2 is FVKESK. After removal of 6 bases from V and 2 bases from J, the junction contained 1 base not matched to a gene. This CDR3 contains 12 residues.

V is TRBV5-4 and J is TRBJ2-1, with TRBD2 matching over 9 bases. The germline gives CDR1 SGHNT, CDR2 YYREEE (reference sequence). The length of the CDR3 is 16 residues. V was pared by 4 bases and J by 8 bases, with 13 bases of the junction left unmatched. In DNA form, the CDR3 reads TGTGCCAGCAGCGCACAATCGGGACTAGCTTTACATGAGCAGTTCTTC. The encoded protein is CASSAQSGLALHEQFF.

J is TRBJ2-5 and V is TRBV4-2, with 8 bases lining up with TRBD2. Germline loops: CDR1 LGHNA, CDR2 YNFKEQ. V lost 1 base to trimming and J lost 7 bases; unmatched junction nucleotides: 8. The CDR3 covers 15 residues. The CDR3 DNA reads TGTGCCAGCAGCCAAGTTGTAGCGGGACCAGGGACCCAGTACTTC. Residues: CASSQVVAGPGTQYF.

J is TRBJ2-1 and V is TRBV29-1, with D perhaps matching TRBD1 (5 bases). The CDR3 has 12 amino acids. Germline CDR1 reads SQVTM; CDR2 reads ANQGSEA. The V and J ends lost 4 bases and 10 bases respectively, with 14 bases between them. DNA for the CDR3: TGCAGCGTTGGTTCTTCGACAGCGGAGCAGTTCTTC. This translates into CSVGSSTAEQFF.

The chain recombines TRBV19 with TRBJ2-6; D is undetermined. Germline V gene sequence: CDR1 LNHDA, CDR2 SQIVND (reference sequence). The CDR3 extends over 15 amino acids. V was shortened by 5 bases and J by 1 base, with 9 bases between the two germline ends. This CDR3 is CASSFRNSGANVLTF. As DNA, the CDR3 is TGTGCCAGTAGTTTCAGGAATTCTGGGGCCAACGTCCTGACTTTC.

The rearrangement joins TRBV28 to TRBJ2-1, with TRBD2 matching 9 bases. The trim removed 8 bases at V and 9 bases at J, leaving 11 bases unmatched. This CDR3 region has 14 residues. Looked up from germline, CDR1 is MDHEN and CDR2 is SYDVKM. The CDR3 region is CASSRASGVPEQFF. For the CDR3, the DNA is TGTGCCAGCTCCCGGGCTAGCGGGGTTCCTGAGCAGTTCTTC.

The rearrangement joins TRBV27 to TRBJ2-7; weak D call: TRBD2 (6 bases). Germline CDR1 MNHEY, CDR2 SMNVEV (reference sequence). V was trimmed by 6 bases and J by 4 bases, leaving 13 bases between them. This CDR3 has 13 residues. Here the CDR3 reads CASSPGTFYEQYF. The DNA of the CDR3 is TGTGCCAGCAGCCCCGGGACTTTTTACGAGCAGTACTTC.

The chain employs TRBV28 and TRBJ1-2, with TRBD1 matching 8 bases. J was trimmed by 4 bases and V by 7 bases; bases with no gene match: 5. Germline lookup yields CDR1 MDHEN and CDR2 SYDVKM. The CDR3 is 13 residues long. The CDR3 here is CASTLQGGYGYTF. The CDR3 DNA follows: TGTGCCAGCACCCTACAGGGGGGCTATGGCTACACCTTC.

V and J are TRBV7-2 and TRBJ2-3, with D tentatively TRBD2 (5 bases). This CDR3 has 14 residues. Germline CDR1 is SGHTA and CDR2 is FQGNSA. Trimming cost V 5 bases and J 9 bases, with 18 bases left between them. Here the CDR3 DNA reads TGTGCCAGCAGCCCGCGGGCCTCGACTGGCACGCAGTATTTT. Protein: CASSPRASTGTQYF.

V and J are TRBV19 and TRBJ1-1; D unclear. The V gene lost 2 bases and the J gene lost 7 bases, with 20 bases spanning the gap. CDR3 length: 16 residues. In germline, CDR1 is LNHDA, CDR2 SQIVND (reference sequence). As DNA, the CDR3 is TGTGCCAGTAGTATACCCTCGGGAATGGGGAAGGGTGAAGCTTTCTTT. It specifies CASSIPSGMGKGEAFF. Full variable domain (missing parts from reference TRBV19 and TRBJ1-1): DGGITQSPKYLFRKEGQNVTLSCEQNLNHDAMYWYRQDPGQGLRLIYYSQIVNDFQKGDIAEGYSVSREKKESFPLTVTSAQKNPTAFYLCASSIPSGMGKGEAFFGQGTRLTVV.

CDR3 nucleotides: TGTGCCAGCAGCTCTACGGGACTAGCGGGGCAAGAGCAGTACTTC. Translating it yields CASSSTGLAGQEQYF. This chain links TRBV7-2 with TRBJ2-7, with 13 positions matching TRBD2. The CDR3 is 15 amino acids. Trimming cost V 4 bases and J 7 bases; bases outside gene matches: 7. The germline V gene encodes CDR1 SGHTA and CDR2 FQGNSA.

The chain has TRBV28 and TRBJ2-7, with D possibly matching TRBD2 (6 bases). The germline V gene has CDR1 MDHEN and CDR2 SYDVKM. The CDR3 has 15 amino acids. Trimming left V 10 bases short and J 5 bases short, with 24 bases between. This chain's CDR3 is CATDYLSRRGNEQYF. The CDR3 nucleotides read TGTGCCACGGACTATCTATCGAGGAGGGGTAACGAGCAGTACTTC. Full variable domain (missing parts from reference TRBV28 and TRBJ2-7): DVKVTQSSRYLVKRTGEKVFLECVQDMDHENMFWYRQDPGLGLRLIYFSYDVKMKEKGDIPEGYSVSREKKERFSLILESASTNQTSMYLCATDYLSRRGNEQYFGPGTRLTVT.

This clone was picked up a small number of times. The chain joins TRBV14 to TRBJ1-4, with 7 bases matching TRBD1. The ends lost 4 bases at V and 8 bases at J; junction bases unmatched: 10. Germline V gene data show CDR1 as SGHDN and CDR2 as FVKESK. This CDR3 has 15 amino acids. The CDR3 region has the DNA TGTGCCAGCAGCCGTAAACCGGGACAGCCCGAAAAACTGTTTTTT. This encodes CASSRKPGQPEKLFF.